A single sample gave rise to the 2 T cell receptor beta chains below, sequenced in a study of type 1 regulatory T cells. TCRdb re-called the reads with MiXCR, one entry per CDR3 protein. The sample lists approximately 100,000 distinct CDR3 sequences; roughly 31% were seen once. The material sequenced was CD4+ T cells, either the whole sample or a sorted fraction (not recorded which). The receptors were gathered from a human donor in good health.

This clonotype was counted a few times. The DNA for the CDR3 is TGTGCCAGCAGCTTAGTAGGTACAGTGAGAACCCAGTACTTC. Translated: CASSLVGTVRTQYF. The chain is built from TRBV7-8 and TRBJ2-5; unclear D gene. Germline V gene sequence: CDR1 SGHVS, CDR2 FQNEAQ. CDR3 size: 14 residues. The V and J ends lost 1 base and 8 bases respectively, with 14 bases between them.

This clonotype was seen repeatedly, ten times or more. The V and J genes are TRBV7-8 and TRBJ2-5, with D uncertain. This CDR3 has 14 residues. The V end lost 5 bases, the J end lost 6 bases, and 16 bases lay between the germline ends. Germline V CDR1 and CDR2: SGHVS, FQNEAQ. CDR3 residues: CASSPGTRIKTQYF. The CDR3 DNA is TGTGCCAGCAGCCCCGGAACGAGGATAAAGACCCAGTACTTC.